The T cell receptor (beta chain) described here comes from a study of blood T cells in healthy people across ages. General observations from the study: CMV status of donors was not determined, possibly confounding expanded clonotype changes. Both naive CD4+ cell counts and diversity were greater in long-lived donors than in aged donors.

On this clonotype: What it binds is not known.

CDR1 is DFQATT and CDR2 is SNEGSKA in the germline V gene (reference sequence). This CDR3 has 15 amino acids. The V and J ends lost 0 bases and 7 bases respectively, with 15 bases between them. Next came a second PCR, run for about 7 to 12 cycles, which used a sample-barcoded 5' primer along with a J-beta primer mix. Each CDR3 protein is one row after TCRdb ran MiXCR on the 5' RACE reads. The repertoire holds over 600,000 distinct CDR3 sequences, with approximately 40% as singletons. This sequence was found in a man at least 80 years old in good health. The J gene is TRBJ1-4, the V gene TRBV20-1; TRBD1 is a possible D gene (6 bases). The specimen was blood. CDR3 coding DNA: TGCAGTGCTAGAGATGGTGGGGGGGGCGTTGAAAAACTGTTTTTT. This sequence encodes CSARDGGGGVEKLFF.